A single TCR beta chain is shown here with its context. Its antigen remains unidentified. The sequenced template was cDNA made from the entire isolated RNA. TCRdb's table, derived via immunoSEQ multiplex PCR, lists solely in-frame clones and lacks some. This sample carries under 90,000 clones, 30% to 40% of them seen once, and the ten largest clones take 0.35% to 0.45%. These data are taken from a study of beta chain features in type 1 diabetes. Study results and caveats: Type 1 diabetes patients had fewer VDJ junction insertions and more deletions. Over-representation of high TCR-expressing cells was a possible consequence of cDNA sequencing. Moderate yet significant TCRB CDR3 shortening was seen in Type 1 diabetes patients in all four CD4+ subsets. For patients, the naive, central memory and Treg TCRB repertoires appeared more alike than for healthy donors.

Germline CDR1 reads LNHDA; CDR2 reads SQIVND (reference sequence). V gave up 6 bases and J gave up 2 bases, with 7 bases separating them. The CDR3 length is 12 residues. This chain links TRBV19 with TRBJ1-2; D perhaps matches TRBD1 (5 bases). The sample consisted of stem cell memory CD4+ T cells from blood. The receptor was derived from a woman younger than 35 in good health. The CDR3 nucleotides read TGTGCCAGTAGGACAGCGAACTATGGCTACACCTTC. Translated: CASRTANYGYTF.